The TCR beta chain described here comes from a study of beta chain features in type 1 diabetes. This CDR3 is 16 amino acids long. V was pared by 0 bases and J by 2 bases, with 12 bases between. Germline CDR1 reads MGHRA; CDR2 reads YSYEKL. Per donor, one heparinised blood draw averaged around 110 mL. CD4+ naive, central memory, regulatory and stem cell-like memory subsets were isolated by sorting on CD45RO/CCR7/CD25/CD127/CD95/CD27. What was sequenced were expressed TCRB transcripts, since all of the isolated RNA had been reverse transcribed. The repertoire was sequenced with immunoSEQ multiplex PCR; TCRdb's copy has only in-frame clones and lacks some. The sample lists around 500,000 clones; roughly 11% were seen once.

This rearrangement joins TRBV4-1 to TRBJ2-3; tentatively, D is TRBD1 (5 bases). Sequences were obtained from naive CD4+ T cells from blood. The source of this sequence is a woman between 18 and 29 years old in good health. CDR3 amino acids: CASSQEGRASTDTQYF. The CDR3 coding sequence is TGCGCCAGCAGCCAAGAGGGCAGGGCTTCCACAGATACGCAGTATTTT.